Following are 7 T cell receptor beta chains from one sample sequenced in a study of T cells in Graves' hyperthyroidism and ophthalmopathy. It was RNA transcripts that yielded the amplified TCR beta CDR3 regions. First-round RT-PCR targeting the TCR CDR3 was performed with the HTBI primer set. TCRdb processed the multiplex PCR reads anew with MiXCR; each CDR3 protein has one entry. The sample yields about 360,000 distinct CDR3 sequences, about 13% seen once. Sequencing was carried out using blood. The receptors were gathered from a young man with Graves' hyperthyroidism that later progressed to Graves' ophthalmopathy.

The chain uses TRBV29-1 and TRBJ1-5; 11 bases fit TRBD1. CDR1 and CDR2 (germline): SQVTM, ANQGSEA. With 4 bases clipped from V and 1 base from J, the junction kept 3 bases outside the gene matches. The CDR3 length is 15 residues. Written as DNA, the CDR3 is TGCAGCGTTGGAGGGACAGGGGGAAGCAATCAGCCCCAGCATTTT. Translation gives CSVGGTGGSNQPQHF.

This clonotype was seen ten or more times. The chain carries TRBV27 and TRBJ1-6; possible D gene TRBD1, 6 bases. This CDR3 region has 16 residues. Germline CDR1 is MNHEY and CDR2 is SMNVEV (reference sequence). Between the trimmed V and J ends, which lost 6 bases and 2 bases, there was a span of 14 bases. For the CDR3, the DNA is TGTGCCAGCAGCCTCACAGGGTTCGCCTATAATTCACCCCTCCACTTT. It is translated as CASSLTGFAYNSPLHF.

This clonotype has a count of ten or more. The chain has TRBV20-1 and TRBJ2-7; 7 bases fit TRBD1. This CDR3 is built from 13 residues. CDR1 and CDR2 from the germline V gene are DFQATT and SNEGSKA (reference sequence). With 5 bases clipped from V and 3 bases from J, the junction kept 7 bases outside the gene matches. The DNA for the CDR3 is TGCAGTGCTGTTGGGACAGTGGGCTACGAGCAGTACTTC. This gives the protein CSAVGTVGYEQYF.

The chain has TRBV6-1 and TRBJ2-3, with 7 bases fitting TRBD1. In germline, CDR1 is MNHNS, CDR2 SASEGT. CDR3 length: 14 residues. V lost 6 bases, J lost 2 bases, and 5 bases stayed unmatched. The CDR3 bases are TGTGCCAGCAGCTCAGGGGGTCCCACAGATACGCAGTATTTT. This gives the protein CASSSGGPTDTQYF.

This clonotype showed up many times. The chain links TRBV20-1 to TRBJ1-1, with D tentatively TRBD1 (6 bases). Per germline, CDR1 DFQATT and CDR2 SNEGSKA (reference sequence). The CDR3 contains 14 residues. The ends were cut back, 0 bases at V and 5 bases at J, with 13 bases in the middle. CDR3 nucleotides: TGCAGTGCTAGAGATGAGGGGGGATCGACTGAAGCTTTCTTT. This encodes CSARDEGGSTEAFF.

At least ten counts were recorded for this clonotype. The rearrangement uses TRBV11-3 and TRBJ2-2; TRBD1 matches 7 bases. Per the germline V gene, CDR1 is SGHNT and CDR2 is YENEEA. The CDR3 extends over 15 amino acids. V lost 5 bases and J lost 4; bases outside the gene matches: 7. The CDR3 sequence: CASSRRQGFTGELFF. The CDR3 DNA sequence: TGTGCCAGCAGCCGTCGACAGGGTTTCACCGGGGAGCTGTTTTTT.

Many counts were recorded for this clonotype. The chain couples TRBV18 to TRBJ1-2; weak D call: TRBD1 (6 bases). Trimming removed 2 bases from V and 6 bases from J, with 10 bases in between. The CDR3 is 13 amino acids. The germline V gene encodes CDR1 KGHSH and CDR2 LQKENI. CDR3 DNA sequence: TGTGCCAGCTCACCAGGGGGCTGGGATGGCTACACCTTC. Residues: CASSPGGWDGYTF.